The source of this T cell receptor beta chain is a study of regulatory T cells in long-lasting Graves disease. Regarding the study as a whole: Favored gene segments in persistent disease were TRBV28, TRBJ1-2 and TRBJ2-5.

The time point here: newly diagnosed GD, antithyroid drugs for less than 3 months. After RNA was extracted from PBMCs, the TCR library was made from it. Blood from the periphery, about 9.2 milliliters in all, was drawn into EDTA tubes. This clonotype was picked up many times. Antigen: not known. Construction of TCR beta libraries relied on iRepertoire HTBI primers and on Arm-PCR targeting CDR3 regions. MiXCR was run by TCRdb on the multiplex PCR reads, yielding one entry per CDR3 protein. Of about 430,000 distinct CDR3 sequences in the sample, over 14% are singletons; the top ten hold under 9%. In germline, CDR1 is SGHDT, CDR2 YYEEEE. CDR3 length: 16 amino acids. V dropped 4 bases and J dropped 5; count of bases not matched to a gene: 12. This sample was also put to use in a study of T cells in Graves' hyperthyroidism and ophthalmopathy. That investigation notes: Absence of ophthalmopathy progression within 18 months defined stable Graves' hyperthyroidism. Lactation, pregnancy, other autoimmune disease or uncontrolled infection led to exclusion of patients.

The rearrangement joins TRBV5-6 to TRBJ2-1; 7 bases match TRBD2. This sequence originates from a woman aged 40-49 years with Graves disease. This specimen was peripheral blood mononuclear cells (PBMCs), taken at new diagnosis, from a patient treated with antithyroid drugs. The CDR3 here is CASSAIELADDNEQFF. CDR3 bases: TGTGCCAGCAGCGCCATAGAGCTAGCGGACGACAATGAGCAGTTCTTC.